The clone carrying this TCR beta chain was seen only a few times. This record belongs to a study of blood T cell repertoires in COVID-19. Whole-study context: From the United States, Italy and Spain came samples of acute and convalescent COVID-19. From T cells, B-cell-depleted T cells, or PBMCs came the material, which was cDNA or gDNA.

Authors' data handling: Reference gene primer amplification in the assay estimated nucleated cell counts. Assay: immunoSEQ multiplex PCR; the TCRdb copy retains only in-frame clones and omits some. V, J and clone size derive from that table, while D and trimming were established from the DNA sequence. Of 35,000 to 50,000 clones listed, roughly 80% are singletons. From germline, CDR1 is KGHSH and CDR2 LQKENI. J lost 9 bases, V lost 2 bases, and 8 bases had no gene match. The CDR3 sequence is 16 residues long. Sequencing was performed on peripheral blood. This receptor was identified in a man in his fifties or sixties in a cohort sampled during active COVID-19. V and J are TRBV18 and TRBJ2-1; 12 bases are shared with TRBD2. The CDR3 region has the DNA TGTGCCAGCTCACCAATCTCTAGCGGGAGGGCGGGTGAGCAGTTCTTC. Residues: CASSPISSGRAGEQFF. Complete variable domain (other parts from reference TRBV18 and TRBJ2-1): NAGVMQNPRHLVRRRGQEARLRCSPMKGHSHVYWYRQLPEEGLKFMVYLQKENIIDESGMPKERFSAEFPKEGPSILRIQQVVRGDSAAYFCASSPISSGRAGEQFFGPGTRLTVL.